This T cell receptor beta chain is from a study of human T cells and chemical hapten exposure. Time point described: patch test 1, 2 weeks after DPC sensitization. Treatment meaning: therapeutic diphenylcyclopropenone sensitization with weekly scalp DPC. This clonotype showed up many times. Antigen unknown. There are 14 residues in the CDR3. The V gene's germline CDR1 is MNHNY and CDR2 SVGAGI (reference sequence). The J segment lost 8 bases and the V segment lost 0 bases, leaving 4 bases of the junction unmatched. Overall study results and limits: As patch test score rose, PT1 expanded TCR counts tended to rise as well.

The library labeled individual cDNA molecules by adding unique molecular identifiers to them. TCRdb reprocessed the RACE reads with MiXCR, giving one entry per CDR3 protein. Of around 300,000 distinct CDR3 sequences in the sample, about 7% were seen once. The chain uses TRBV6-6 and TRBJ1-1; the match to TRBD1 covers 9 bases. This receptor was taken from a woman aged 18-29 years with alopecia areata. Some clones in this sample may be carry-over from other donors' samples. Source: whole blood, taken in connection with sensitization to the hapten diphenylcyclopropenone (DPC). The CDR3 sequence is CASSYSPGQGEAFF. The CDR3 DNA is TGTGCCAGCAGTTACTCGCCAGGACAGGGGGAAGCTTTCTTT.